The 16 T cell receptor beta chains presented below share a single source sample, sequenced in a study of blood T cell repertoires in COVID-19. Sequencing was performed with immunoSEQ multiplex PCR; in TCRdb, only in-frame clones are kept and a portion is missing. The sample includes 110,000 to 150,000 clones, 75% to 85% seen only once; the top ten take about 4%. Material: peripheral blood. The receptors come from an elderly woman with acute or convalescent COVID-19.

This chain connects TRBV7-2 to TRBJ2-7, with 9 bases identical to TRBD1. Unmatched junction bases numbered 7, after V lost 4 bases and J lost 3 bases. This CDR3 region has 15 residues. The germline gives CDR1 SGHTA, CDR2 FQGNSA. CDR3 sequence: CASSSQGASHYEQYF. In nucleotides, the CDR3 is TGTGCCAGCAGCTCACAGGGGGCGTCTCACTACGAGCAGTACTTC.

This chain joins TRBV4-1 and TRBJ2-7, with D possibly matching TRBD1 (5 bases). V shed 0 bases and J shed 9 bases, with 18 bases lying between them. CDR3 size: 15 residues. CDR1 and CDR2 from the germline V gene are MGHRA and YSYEKL. This CDR3 reads CASSQDFPGRQGQYF. The DNA of the CDR3 is TGCGCCAGCAGCCAAGATTTTCCCGGGCGTCAGGGGCAGTACTTC.

The gene calls are TRBV7-8 and TRBJ1-4; no reliable D call. V shed 3 bases and J shed 7 bases, with 3 bases lying between them. The CDR3 sequence is 11 residues long. The germline CDR1 and CDR2 sequences are SGHVS and FQNEAQ. The CDR3 region has the DNA TGTGCCAGCAGCTTCGGTGAAAAACTGTTTTTT. It yields the protein CASSFGEKLFF.

CDR3 DNA: TGTGCCAGCAGCGTGGGGCCCGCAGGGCAAGAGACCCAGTACTTC. Encoded protein: CASSVGPAGQETQYF. The rearrangement links TRBV9 to TRBJ2-5; D possibly corresponds to TRBD1 (5 bases). There are 15 residues in the CDR3. The V end was cut by 2 bases, the J end by 2 bases, with 13 bases between. Germline V CDR1 and CDR2: SGDLS, YYNGEE.

The V call is TRBV5-1, the J call TRBJ2-6; TRBD2 might be the D (5 bases). CDR1 is SGHRS and CDR2 is YFSETQ in the germline V gene. CDR3 length equals 16 residues. Trimming left V 4 bases short and J 0 bases short, with 11 bases between. In nucleotides, the CDR3 is TGCGCCAGCAGCCCCCGAGGGAACTCTGGGGCCAACGTCCTGACTTTC. As protein: CASSPRGNSGANVLTF. Based on the CDR3 plus reference TRBV5-1 and TRBJ2-6, the full variable domain is KAGVTQTPRYLIKTRGQQVTLSCSPISGHRSVSWYQQTPGQGLQFLFEYFSETQRNKGNFPGRFSGRQFSNSRSEMNVSTLELGDSALYLCASSPRGNSGANVLTFGAGSRLTVL.

This chain links TRBV10-2 with TRBJ2-7, with D possibly being TRBD2 (5 bases). Germline V gives CDR1 WSHSY, CDR2 SAAADI. Deletions cut 8 bases from V and 6 bases from J, with 17 bases between. The CDR3 has 13 residues. CDR3 sequence: CASASPRGIEQYF. Written as DNA, the CDR3 is TGCGCCAGCGCATCCCCCCGGGGAATCGAGCAGTACTTC.

The gene calls are TRBV7-3 and TRBJ1-2; 7 bases are a match to TRBD1. This CDR3 contains 15 residues. With 5 bases clipped from V and 7 bases from J, the junction kept 13 bases outside the gene matches. CDR1 and CDR2 (germline): SGHTA, FQGTGA. The CDR3 reads CASSRTPGTVSGYTF. DNA for the CDR3: TGTGCCAGCAGCCGGACACCCGGGACAGTGAGTGGCTACACCTTC. The whole variable domain, remainder taken from reference TRBV7-3 and TRBJ1-2, is GAGVSQTPSNKVTEKGKYVELRCDPISGHTALYWYRQSLGQGPEFLIYFQGTGAADDSGLPNDRFFAVRPEGSVSTLKIQRTERGDSAVYLCASSRTPGTVSGYTFGSGTRLTVV.

Written as DNA, the CDR3 is TGTGCCAGCAGCCCCGGACACTCTCCAGAGATCTGGCAGCCCCAGCATTTT. Translated: CASSPGHSPEIWQPQHF. The J gene is TRBJ1-5, the V gene TRBV3-1 (or the pseudogene TRBV3-2); possible D gene TRBD1, 5 bases. Germline V gene data show CDR1 as LGHDT and CDR2 as YNNKEL (reference sequence). This CDR3 spans 17 amino acids. The V end was cut by 4 bases, the J end by 7 bases, with 23 bases between.

This clone has a handful of counts. This chain uses TRBV4-1 with TRBJ1-2; D perhaps matches TRBD1 (5 bases). Deletions cut 1 base from V and 8 bases from J, with 11 bases between. This CDR3 is 13 amino acids long. Germline V CDR1 and CDR2: MGHRA, YSYEKL. The CDR3 coding sequence is TGCGCCAGCAGCCAAGTTTACAGGCGGGGCTACACCTTC. This encodes CASSQVYRRGYTF.

This chain links TRBV11-2 with TRBJ2-1, with a possible D match to TRBD2 (6 bases). The CDR3 has 16 residues. The V and J ends lost 1 base and 3 bases respectively, with 13 bases between them. The germline gives CDR1 SGHAT, CDR2 FQNNGV. The CDR3 reads CASSLVHGGFYNEQFF. The CDR3 bases are TGTGCCAGCAGCTTAGTTCACGGGGGTTTCTACAATGAGCAGTTCTTC.

The rearrangement links TRBV3-1 (or the pseudogene TRBV3-2) to TRBJ1-1; the D gene is possibly TRBD1 (6 bases). Trimming pared 4 bases from V and 1 base from J, leaving 16 bases between. The CDR3 is 16 residues long. Germline CDR1 LGHDT, CDR2 YNNKEL (reference sequence). The CDR3 region is CASSLNGDIRNTEAFF. The CDR3 DNA reads as TGTGCCAGCAGCCTTAATGGGGACATCAGGAACACTGAAGCTTTCTTT.

This chain connects TRBV24-1 to TRBJ2-1; D is ambiguous. The length of the CDR3 is 14 residues. The ends were cut back, 2 bases at V and 5 bases at J, with 9 bases in the middle. CDR1 and CDR2 (germline): KGHDR, SFDVKD. CDR3 DNA sequence: TGTGCCACCAGTGATTCCGGGTACAACAATGAGCAGTTCTTC. The encoded protein is CATSDSGYNNEQFF.

The genes are TRBV18 and TRBJ1-1; perhaps TRBD1 as D (6 bases). Trimming removed 2 bases from V and 3 bases from J, with 13 bases in between. The CDR3 extends over 15 amino acids. The germline V gene has CDR1 KGHSH and CDR2 LQKENI. The CDR3 sequence: CASSPGGGLDTEAFF. In DNA form, the CDR3 reads TGTGCCAGCTCACCAGGGGGCGGGTTGGACACTGAAGCTTTCTTT.

The CDR3 sequence is CASSNQQGTSGGYTF. DNA for the CDR3: TGCGCCAGCAGCAACCAACAGGGTACGTCAGGTGGCTACACCTTC. The chain recombines TRBV5-1 with TRBJ1-2; possible D gene TRBD1, 6 bases. V lost 4 bases to trimming and J lost 7 bases, with 20 bases between them. This CDR3 has 15 residues. Germline assignment: CDR1 SGHRS and CDR2 YFSETQ.

The chain carries TRBV14 and TRBJ2-7; 8 bases line up with TRBD2. This CDR3 comprises 17 residues. Germline CDR1 and CDR2: SGHDN and FVKESK. V was pared by 3 bases and J by 0 bases, with 10 bases of the junction left unmatched. CDR3 in amino acids: CASSQFYSGIGSYEQYF. DNA of the CDR3: TGTGCCAGCAGCCAGTTCTATAGCGGGATCGGCTCCTACGAGCAGTACTTC.

The chain carries TRBV4-1 and TRBJ1-2; 8 nucleotides match TRBD1. Germline V CDR1 and CDR2: MGHRA, YSYEKL. This CDR3 has 16 residues. The V segment lost 5 bases and the J segment 4 bases; nucleotides outside the gene matches: 12. The CDR3 spells CASSAAGWTGSYGYTF. Written as DNA, the CDR3 is TGCGCCAGCAGCGCTGCCGGCTGGACAGGGTCCTATGGCTACACCTTC.